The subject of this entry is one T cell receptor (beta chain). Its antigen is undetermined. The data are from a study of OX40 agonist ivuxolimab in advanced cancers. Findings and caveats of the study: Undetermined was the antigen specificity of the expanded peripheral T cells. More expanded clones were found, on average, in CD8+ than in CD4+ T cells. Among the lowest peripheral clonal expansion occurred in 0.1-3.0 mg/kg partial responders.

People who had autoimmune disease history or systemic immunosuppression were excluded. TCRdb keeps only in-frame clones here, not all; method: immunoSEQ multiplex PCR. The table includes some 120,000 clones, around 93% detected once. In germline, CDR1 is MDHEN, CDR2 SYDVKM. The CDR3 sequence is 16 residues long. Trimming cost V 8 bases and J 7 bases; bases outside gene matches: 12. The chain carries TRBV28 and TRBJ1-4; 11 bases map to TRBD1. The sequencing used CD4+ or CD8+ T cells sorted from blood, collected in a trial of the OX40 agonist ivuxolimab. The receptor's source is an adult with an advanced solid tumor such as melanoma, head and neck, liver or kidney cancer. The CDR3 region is CASDGQGAIGSEKLFF. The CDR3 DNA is TGTGCCAGCGACGGACAGGGGGCGATTGGAAGTGAAAAACTGTTTTTT.